Listed below are T cell receptor beta chains from one sample, sequenced in a study of blood T cells in healthy people across ages. MiXCR, run by TCRdb on the 5' RACE reads, gives a single entry per CDR3 protein. The sample includes under 1,000,000 distinct CDR3 sequences, around half of them seen just once. The sample taken for sequencing was blood. These receptors originate from an elderly man in good health. Each CDR3 is given with its conserved first and last residue. D genes are given only for firm matches. Not all rows give a size; the values are once, few, many and, for expanded clones, a class.

j_call | v_call | d_call | clone_size | cdr3_nt | cdr3_aa
TRBJ2-7 | TRBV7-9 | - | few | TGTGCCAGCAGCACACAGGCGCGAGAGCAGTACTTC | CASSTQAREQYF
TRBJ2-1 | TRBV7-8 | - | once | TGTGCCAGCAGCTTAATAGACAGCGTCTACAATGAGCAGTTCTTC | CASSLIDSVYNEQFF
TRBJ2-7 | TRBV12-3/TRBV12-4 | TRBD2 | - | TGTGCCAGCACCTTTACCCAAGCGGGAGGGCCCTACGAGCAGTACTTC | CASTFTQAGGPYEQYF
TRBJ1-2 | TRBV5-1 | - | few | TGCGCCAGCAGCTTGGGTGGACAGACCTATGGCTACACCTTC | CASSLGGQTYGYTF
TRBJ1-1 | TRBV18 | TRBD1 | - | TGTGCCAGCTCTCAGACAGGGGCCCTGAACACTGAAGCTTTCTTT | CASSQTGALNTEAFF
TRBJ2-7 | TRBV5-1 | - | - | TGCGCCAGCAGCTTGGCCCCCCTAGCGCAAGGGTACTCCGAGCAGTACTTC | CASSLAPLAQGYSEQYF
TRBJ2-1 | TRBV2 | - | - | TGTGCCAGCAGTGAAGGGGAGGTTGAGCAGTTCTTC | CASSEGEVEQFF
TRBJ2-3 | TRBV29-1 | - | - | TGCAGCGGGGGACCAGGGGCAGATACGCAGTATTTT | CSGGPGADTQYF
TRBJ1-4 | TRBV20-1 | - | - | TGCAGTGCTACCGGGACACCCAATGAAAAACTGTTTTTT | CSATGTPNEKLFF
TRBJ2-7 | TRBV11-3 | - | few | TGTGCCAGCACCATCTCCGGACTGAACTACGAGCAGTACTTC | CASTISGLNYEQYF
TRBJ2-2 | TRBV7-6 | TRBD1 | few | TGTGCCAGCAGAGACGGGACAGCCTCTTCCACCGGGGAGCTGTTTTTT | CASRDGTASSTGELFF
TRBJ2-5 | TRBV5-1 | - | - | TGCGCCAGCAGCTTACAGCCTACTAGTTACAATGAGCAGTACTTC | CASSLQPTSYNEQYF
TRBJ2-7 | TRBV12-3/TRBV12-4 | TRBD1 | once | TGTGCCAGCAGTTTATGGCGACAGGGCGGCTCCTACGAGCAGTACTTC | CASSLWRQGGSYEQYF
TRBJ2-3 | TRBV10-3 | TRBD1 | - | TGTGCCATCAGTGACCGCCGAAGGACAGGGGCAGATACGCAGTATTTT | CAISDRRRTGADTQYF
TRBJ2-1 | TRBV3-1 | - | - | TGTGCCAGCCATCCGAGGGGCGCGGGTCGGGATGAGCAGTTCTTC | CASHPRGAGRDEQFF
TRBJ2-3 | TRBV20-1 | - | - | TGCAGTGCTAGATCGGTACTGACTAGCACAGATACGCAGTATTTT | CSARSVLTSTDTQYF
TRBJ2-3 | TRBV19 | TRBD2 | few | TGTGCCAGTAGTACCTACGGACTAGGCGGCACAGATACGCAGTATTTT | CASSTYGLGGTDTQYF
TRBJ2-3 | TRBV5-1 | TRBD2 | - | TGCGCCGGCAGCTTGGTGCAGGGAGGGTCAGATACGCAGTATTTT | CAGSLVQGGSDTQYF
TRBJ2-3 | TRBV4-3 | - | few | TGCGCCAGCAGCCACCCCAGGGGCGGTAGCACAGATACGCAGTATTTT | CASSHPRGGSTDTQYF
TRBJ2-3 | TRBV30 | TRBD2 | few | TGTGCCCGGAAAGGCGGGAGTAGCACAGATACGCAGTATTTT | CARKGGSSTDTQYF
TRBJ2-1 | TRBV20-1 | - | - | TGCAGTGCAGGGGGAACTGGAAATGAGCAGTTCTTC | CSAGGTGNEQFF
TRBJ2-1 | TRBV3-1 | - | - | TGTGCCAGCAGCCAAGATCTACTAACAGGCCGGCTCAATGAGCAGTTCTTC | CASSQDLLTGRLNEQFF